This TCR beta chain derives from a study of blood T cell repertoires in COVID-19. Overall study: Acute and convalescent COVID-19 specimens originated in the United States, Italy and Spain.

Per the authors' pipeline: Estimation of nucleated cell counts relied on the amplification of reference gene primers. Sequencing was performed with immunoSEQ multiplex PCR; in TCRdb, only in-frame clones are kept and a portion is missing. V, J and clone size are those of that table, while D and trimming were read from the DNA. The table lists about 81,000 clones, almost 85% of them singletons, with over 7% in the top ten. This TCR was sampled from a human donor in a cohort sampled during active COVID-19. Sequencing was done on a sample of peripheral blood.

This CDR3 reads CASRSSAGAQGEQYF. CDR3 nucleotides: TGTGCCAGCAGGTCGTCAGCGGGGGCCCAGGGGGAGCAGTACTTC. The genes are TRBV27 and TRBJ2-7; 8 bases align to TRBD2. CDR1 is MNHEY and CDR2 is SMNVEV in the germline V gene (reference sequence). V gave up 6 bases and J gave up 7 bases; unmatched junction bases: 14. This CDR3 is 15 amino acids long.